Following are 11 T cell receptor beta chains from one sample sequenced in a study of control samples from healthy donors and cancer patients. Method: immunoSEQ multiplex PCR; TCRdb's copy keeps in-frame clones and lacks some. The table has 50,000 or so clones, approximately 88% seen once; the top ten hold approximately 3.4%. The sequencing sample was made of blood. These receptors were obtained from a man aged 50 or older in good health.

The CDR3 region has the DNA TGTGCCAGCTCACGCCGGATACAGGGAGCATTTGACGAGCAGTACTTC. Its translation: CASSRRIQGAFDEQYF. The rearrangement uses TRBV18 and TRBJ2-7; possible D gene TRBD1, 6 bases. The CDR3 length is 16 residues. V was cut by 4 bases and J by 5 bases, with 21 bases left in between. CDR1 and CDR2 from the germline V gene are KGHSH and LQKENI.

This chain uses TRBV4-3 with TRBJ2-7, with D perhaps matching TRBD1 or TRBD2 (5 bases each). Trimming cost V 3 bases and J 0 bases, with 12 bases left between them. The CDR3 extends over 15 amino acids. CDR1 LGHNA and CDR2 YSLEER come from the germline V gene. In DNA, the CDR3 is TGCGCCAGCAGCCATGGGACGGCCAGCTCCTACGAGCAGTACTTC. Translating gives CASSHGTASSYEQYF.

This clone was counted only a few times. The chain is built from TRBV4-2 and TRBJ1-2; 9 bases are a match to TRBD1. This CDR3 region has 16 residues. Germline assignment: CDR1 LGHNA and CDR2 YNFKEQ. With V trimmed by 4 bases and J by 4 bases, 10 bases remained unmatched. CDR3 in DNA: TGTGCCAGCAGCCCCGGGGCGACAGGGGGGATCTATGGCTACACCTTC. Its protein product is CASSPGATGGIYGYTF.

The chain is built from TRBV5-5 and TRBJ1-2; D might be TRBD1 (5 bases). CDR1 SGHKS and CDR2 YYEKEE come from the germline V gene (reference sequence). The CDR3 is 15 residues long. Deletions cut 0 bases from V and 4 bases from J, with 13 bases between. The DNA of the CDR3 is TGTGCCAGCAGCTTGGTGGTGTGGGACCCCTATGGCTACACCTTC. Protein product: CASSLVVWDPYGYTF.

The rearrangement uses TRBV10-3 and TRBJ1-2, with no clear D. V lost 6 bases and J lost 3, with 14 bases in between. There are 14 residues in the CDR3. From germline, CDR1 is ENHRY and CDR2 SYGVKD. CDR3 bases: TGTGCCATCAGGCCCCAACTCGGATACTATGGCTACACCTTC. It encodes CAIRPQLGYYGYTF.

The J gene is TRBJ2-7, the V gene TRBV5-1, with 8 bases matching TRBD1. Germline CDR1 SGHRS, CDR2 YFSETQ. With 2 bases clipped from V and 3 bases from J, the junction kept 7 bases outside the gene matches. The CDR3 runs 15 residues. CDR3 in amino acids: CASSFQGATNYEQYF. The CDR3 DNA sequence: TGCGCCAGCAGCTTTCAGGGGGCGACAAACTACGAGCAGTACTTC.

V is TRBV5-1 and J is TRBJ2-5; unclear D gene. CDR1 is SGHRS, CDR2 YFSETQ, per germline. The length of the CDR3 is 13 residues. Trimming cost V 0 bases and J 5 bases, with 8 bases left between them. The CDR3 here is CASSLDSPETQYF. Written as DNA, the CDR3 is TGCGCCAGCAGCTTGGACAGCCCGGAGACCCAGTACTTC.

The rearrangement links TRBV5-1 to TRBJ1-3; TRBD1 matches 7 bases. Germline V CDR1 and CDR2: SGHRS, YFSETQ. V lost 4 bases, J lost 4 bases, and 8 bases stayed unmatched. The CDR3 is made up of 15 amino acids. CDR3 amino acids: CASSQTGDPGNTIYF. The CDR3 DNA reads as TGCGCCAGCAGCCAAACAGGGGATCCCGGAAACACCATATATTTT.

The rearrangement joins TRBV7-9 to TRBJ1-1; D gene ambiguous. There are 13 residues in the CDR3. The germline gives CDR1 SEHNR, CDR2 FQNEAQ (reference sequence). V was trimmed by 2 bases and J by 0 bases, leaving 4 bases between them. CDR3 loop: CASSLSVNTEAFF. The CDR3 DNA sequence: TGTGCCAGCAGCTTATCTGTGAACACTGAAGCTTTCTTT.

The chain couples TRBV18 to TRBJ2-3, with D possibly being TRBD1 (5 bases). The V gene lost 3 bases and the J gene lost 4 bases, with 11 bases spanning the gap. Germline lookup yields CDR1 KGHSH and CDR2 LQKENI. The CDR3 covers 14 residues. CDR3 protein: CASSPQGPPDTQYF. As DNA, the CDR3 is TGTGCCAGCTCACCCCAGGGCCCCCCAGATACGCAGTATTTT.

This clone was detected only once. The genes are TRBV4-1 and TRBJ1-4; the match to TRBD1 covers 9 bases. The trim removed 8 bases at V and 6 bases at J, leaving 7 bases unmatched. CDR1 MGHRA and CDR2 YSYEKL come from the germline V gene. This CDR3 has 14 residues. CDR3 coding DNA: TGCGCCAGCTGTGACCGGGACAGGGATGAAAAACTGTTTTTT. Translation gives CASCDRDRDEKLFF.